There are many counts of the clone carrying this T cell receptor beta chain. The CDR3 has 14 amino acids. Germline CDR1 reads DFQATT; CDR2 reads SNEGSKA (reference sequence). Trimming removed 5 bases from V and 5 bases from J, with 18 bases in between. It was 10 ml of fresh peripheral blood that supplied the PBMCs. Amplification of TCR beta CDR3 regions used RNA as the template. HTBI primers were the set used in a first-round RT-PCR of the TCR CDR3. Each CDR3 protein is one row after TCRdb ran MiXCR on the multiplex PCR reads. The sample holds roughly 500,000 distinct CDR3 sequences; 11% to 15% are singletons and the top ten take more than 4.5%. These data belong to a study of T cells in Graves' hyperthyroidism and ophthalmopathy.

Sequencing was done on a sample of blood. This chain uses TRBV20-1 with TRBJ1-1, with a possible D match to TRBD1 (5 bases). The source of this sequence is a woman in her 30s with Graves' hyperthyroidism that later progressed to Graves' ophthalmopathy. The CDR3 coding sequence is TGCAGTGCTGTTAGTTGGGGGGATGGAACTGAAGCTTTCTTT. Translated, it gives CSAVSWGDGTEAFF.